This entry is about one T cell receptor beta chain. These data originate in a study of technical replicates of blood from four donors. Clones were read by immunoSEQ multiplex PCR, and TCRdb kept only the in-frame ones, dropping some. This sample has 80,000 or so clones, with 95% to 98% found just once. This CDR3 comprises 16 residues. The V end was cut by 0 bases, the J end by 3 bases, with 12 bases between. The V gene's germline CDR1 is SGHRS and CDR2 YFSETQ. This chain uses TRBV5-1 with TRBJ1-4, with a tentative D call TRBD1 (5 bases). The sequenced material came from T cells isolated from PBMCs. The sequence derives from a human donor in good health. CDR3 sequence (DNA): TGCGCCAGCAGCTTGGACGTCGGACACCCTAATGAAAAACTGTTTTTT. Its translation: CASSLDVGHPNEKLFF.